This T cell receptor (beta chain) was found in a study of cytomegalovirus exposure and HLA in healthy donors. Study outcomes and limitations: Later analysis associated a missense DCLRE1C variant with TCR beta V- and J-gene trimming. The productive fraction for most TCR beta V segments was about 90% or about 30% in an earlier analysis. There were reportedly fewer N-insertions in an Asian-associated ancestry cluster than the approximately 640-donor mean, in a later analysis.

Both 60 Vbeta primers and 13 Jbeta primers went into the PCR. Measured with immunoSEQ multiplex PCR; TCRdb has only the in-frame clones, and not every one. The sample yields tens of thousands of clones, of which the top ten take up 3.5% to 4%. Per germline, CDR1 MNHEY and CDR2 SVGAGI. The CDR3 spans 14 residues. Germline trimming cut 6 bases from V and 12 bases from J; bases unmatched to any gene: 13. About this clone: Its antigen remains unidentified.

Input material: PBMCs. The clonotype comes from a female donor in good health and CMV-seropositive. The chain has TRBV6-5 and TRBJ2-1, with 8 bases identical to TRBD1. CDR3 sequence reads: CASSTRTGRIGQFF. The CDR3, as DNA: TGTGCCAGCAGCACTCGGACAGGGCGCATAGGGCAGTTCTTC.